The next 8 T cell receptor beta chains were all read from a single sample in a study of T cell repertoires in cytomegalovirus infection. Each CDR3 protein is one row after TCRdb ran MiXCR on the reads. The sample has 200,000 or so distinct CDR3 sequences; roughly a fifth are singletons. Sequencing used PBMCs. The receptors derive from a human donor in good health (CMV status not recorded). Some clones in this sample may be carry-over from other donors' samples.

This clonotype was recorded a few times. The chain is built from TRBV25-1 and TRBJ1-4; possible D gene TRBD1, 6 bases. The CDR3 contains 14 residues. Trimming stripped 10 bases from V and 7 bases from J, with 19 bases between. Germline V gene sequence: CDR1 MGHDK, CDR2 SYGVNS. DNA for the CDR3: TGTGCCACCTCCAGCGGGGGGCAGGGTGAAAAACTGTTTTTT. It yields the protein CATSSGGQGEKLFF.

The genes are TRBV28 and TRBJ2-5; D remains unclear. The CDR3 is made up of 15 amino acids. Per germline, CDR1 MDHEN and CDR2 SYDVKM. Between the trimmed V and J ends, which lost 8 bases and 4 bases, there was a span of 20 bases. CDR3 sequence: CASGPQRPSTETQYF. In nucleotides, the CDR3 is TGTGCCAGCGGACCACAGAGACCGTCCACAGAGACCCAGTACTTC.

This clonotype was counted many times. The chain has TRBV7-2 and TRBJ1-5; D is unclear. The CDR3 runs 15 residues. Germline V gene data show CDR1 as SGHTA and CDR2 as FQGNSA. Trimming took off 5 bases at V and 0 bases at J, with 11 bases between the two ends. Written as DNA, the CDR3 is TGTGCCAGCAGCGAAGGGATATATAGCAATCAGCCCCAGCATTTT. This codes for CASSEGIYSNQPQHF.

A few counts support this clonotype. V and J are TRBV11-3 and TRBJ2-7; the D is unclear. Germline assignment: CDR1 SGHNT and CDR2 YENEEA. The CDR3 sequence is 14 residues long. V lost 5 bases, J lost 1 base, and 12 bases lay in between. CDR3 nucleotide sequence: TGTGCCAGCAGCCCCGAGGACCAATCCTACGAGCAGTACTTC. Its protein product is CASSPEDQSYEQYF.

There are a few counts of this clonotype. V usage is TRBV6-6 and J usage is TRBJ2-3, with D unresolved. This CDR3 spans 13 amino acids. The germline V gene has CDR1 MNHNY and CDR2 SVGAGI (reference sequence). The germline V and J ends were trimmed by 6 bases and 2 bases, with 9 bases remaining between them. Written as DNA, the CDR3 is TGTGCCAGCAGGGGCGAGTTCACAGATACGCAGTATTTT. Protein: CASRGEFTDTQYF.

This clonotype came up many times. V and J are TRBV6-5 and TRBJ2-7; 7 nucleotides agree with TRBD2. Germline V gene data show CDR1 as MNHEY and CDR2 as SVGAGI. The trim removed 0 bases at V and 5 bases at J, leaving 7 bases unmatched. This CDR3 is 15 amino acids long. CDR3 loop: CASSYSIGSGNEQYF. The CDR3 DNA is TGTGCCAGCAGTTACTCGATCGGGAGCGGGAACGAGCAGTACTTC.

This clonotype was seen at least ten times. The chain carries TRBV6-6 and TRBJ2-7; maybe TRBD1 (5 bases). Trimming cost V 4 bases and J 2 bases, with 6 bases left between them. This CDR3 comprises 12 residues. Germline V gene sequence: CDR1 MNHNY, CDR2 SVGAGI (reference sequence). In DNA form, the CDR3 reads TGTGCCAGCAGTTTGACAGCCTACGAGCAGTACTTC. It specifies CASSLTAYEQYF.

This clonotype was detected only a few times. V gene TRBV5-1 combines with J gene TRBJ1-2, with TRBD1 matching over 7 bases. The length of the CDR3 is 14 residues. J gave up 9 bases and V 5 bases, and 13 bases lay outside the gene matches. The germline CDR1 and CDR2 sequences are SGHRS and YFSETQ. CDR3 nucleotides: TGCGCCAGCAGAGACAACAGGGGACTTAGTAGCTACACCTTC. The encoded protein is CASRDNRGLSSYTF.